This T cell receptor beta chain was sequenced for a study of patients and donors after allogeneic stem cell transplantation (dated by TCRdb to 2018 to 2021). Receptor libraries were prepared by RT-PCR. The instrument given in TCRdb is NextSeq 550. In TCRdb, the public reads were trimmed at Q25 with fastp and aligned with MiXCR, with productive beta chains retained. Entries are consolidated by CDR3 protein sequence, retaining the most common genes and DNA. The sample yields approximately 410,000 distinct CDR3 sequences; under 20% were counted once. The ten largest clones capture 6.5% to 7.5% of the sample. Including cysteine and phenylalanine, the CDR3 has 17 amino acids. CDR3 DNA only is kept here, 51 bases in frame from base 1. Looking up the germline V gene yields CDR1 MGHRA and CDR2 YSYEKL. The germline V and J ends show losses of 4 bases and 4 bases respectively, and no gene match explains 10 bases of the junction.

Remarks on this clonotype: Its binding antigen is unknown. No much larger clone is present one base from it, and per-base qualities are unavailable.

This sequence was found in a human donor who was either an allogeneic HSCT recipient or a stem cell or donor lymphocyte infusion donor (not recorded which). It is not recorded whose cells these are; they may come from a transplant donor. Recombination linked TRBV4-1 to TRBJ2-6, with 7 bases aligning to TRBD2. The sequencing sample was made of blood, either unsorted or a sorted T cell fraction (not recorded which). CDR3 loop: CASSPGDYRTGANVLTF. The bases are TGCGCCAGCAGCCCCGGGGACTACCGGACAGGGGCCAACGTCCTGACTTTC.